The entry below describes one TCR beta chain. The sample originates from a study of control samples from healthy donors and cancer patients. V dropped 0 bases and J dropped 5 bases, with 8 bases sitting between them. The CDR3 runs 14 residues. CDR1 SGDLS and CDR2 YYNGEE come from the germline V gene. Clones were sequenced by immunoSEQ multiplex PCR, and TCRdb holds only the in-frame ones, with some missing. The sample includes approximately 150,000 clones, under 90% of them seen just once. The source of this sequence is a man aged 30 to 39 in good health. Sequencing was performed on blood. This chain connects TRBV9 to TRBJ1-4; D is ambiguous. The CDR3: CASSVDGRNEKLFF. The CDR3 coding sequence is TGTGCCAGCAGCGTAGACGGACGGAATGAAAAACTGTTTTTT.